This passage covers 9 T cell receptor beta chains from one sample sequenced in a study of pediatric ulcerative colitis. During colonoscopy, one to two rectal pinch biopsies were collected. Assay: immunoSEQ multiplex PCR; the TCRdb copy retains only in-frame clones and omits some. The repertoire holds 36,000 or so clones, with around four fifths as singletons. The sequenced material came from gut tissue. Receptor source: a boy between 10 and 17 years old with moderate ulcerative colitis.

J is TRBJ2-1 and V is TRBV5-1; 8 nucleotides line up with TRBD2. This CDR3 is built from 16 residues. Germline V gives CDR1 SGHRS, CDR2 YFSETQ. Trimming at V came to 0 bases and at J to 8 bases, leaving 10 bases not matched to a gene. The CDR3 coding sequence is TGCGCCAGCAGCTTGGCGTTAACGGGGGGGCTCGATGAGCAGTTCTTC. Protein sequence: CASSLALTGGLDEQFF.

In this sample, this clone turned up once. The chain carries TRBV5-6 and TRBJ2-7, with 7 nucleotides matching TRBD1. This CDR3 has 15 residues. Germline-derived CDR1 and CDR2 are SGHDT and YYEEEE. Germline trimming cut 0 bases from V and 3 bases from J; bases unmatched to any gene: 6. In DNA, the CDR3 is TGTGCCAGCAGCTTGGATCCGGGACAGCTCTACGAGCAGTACTTC. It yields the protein CASSLDPGQLYEQYF.

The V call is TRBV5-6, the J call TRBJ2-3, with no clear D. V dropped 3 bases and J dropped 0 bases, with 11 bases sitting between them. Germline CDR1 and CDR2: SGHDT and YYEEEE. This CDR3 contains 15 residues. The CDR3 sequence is CASSSPVLSTDTQYF. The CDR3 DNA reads TGTGCCAGCAGCTCCCCTGTTTTGAGCACAGATACGCAGTATTTT.

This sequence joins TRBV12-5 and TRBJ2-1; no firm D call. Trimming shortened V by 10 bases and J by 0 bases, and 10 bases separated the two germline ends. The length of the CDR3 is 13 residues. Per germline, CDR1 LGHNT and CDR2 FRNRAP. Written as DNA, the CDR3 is TGTGCTACCCGTGGGGACTCCTACAATGAGCAGTTCTTC. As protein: CATRGDSYNEQFF.

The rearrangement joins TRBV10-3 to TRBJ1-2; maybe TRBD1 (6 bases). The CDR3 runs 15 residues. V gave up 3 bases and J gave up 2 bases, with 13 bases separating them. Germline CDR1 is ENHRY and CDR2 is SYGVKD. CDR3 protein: CAISDPRGGNYGYTF. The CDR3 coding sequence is TGTGCCATCAGTGACCCTCGGGGGGGCAACTATGGCTACACCTTC.

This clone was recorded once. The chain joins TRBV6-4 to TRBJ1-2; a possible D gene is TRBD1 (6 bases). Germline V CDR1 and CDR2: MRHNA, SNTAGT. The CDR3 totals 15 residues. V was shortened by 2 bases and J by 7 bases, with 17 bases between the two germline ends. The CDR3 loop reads CASSDVSSGASGYTF. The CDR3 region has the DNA TGTGCCAGCAGTGACGTTTCATCAGGGGCGAGTGGCTACACCTTC.

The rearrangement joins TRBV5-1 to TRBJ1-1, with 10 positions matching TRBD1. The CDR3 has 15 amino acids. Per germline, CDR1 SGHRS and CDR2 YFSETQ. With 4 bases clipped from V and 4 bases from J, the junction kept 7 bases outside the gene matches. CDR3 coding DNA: TGCGCCAGCAGCCCTGGGACAGGGGTGGGCACTGAAGCTTTCTTT. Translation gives CASSPGTGVGTEAFF.

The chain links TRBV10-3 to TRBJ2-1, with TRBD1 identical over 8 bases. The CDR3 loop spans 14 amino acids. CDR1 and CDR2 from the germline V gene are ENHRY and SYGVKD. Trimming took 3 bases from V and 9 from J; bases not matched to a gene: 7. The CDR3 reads CAISETGGKVEQFF. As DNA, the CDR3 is TGTGCCATCAGTGAAACAGGGGGTAAGGTTGAGCAGTTCTTC.

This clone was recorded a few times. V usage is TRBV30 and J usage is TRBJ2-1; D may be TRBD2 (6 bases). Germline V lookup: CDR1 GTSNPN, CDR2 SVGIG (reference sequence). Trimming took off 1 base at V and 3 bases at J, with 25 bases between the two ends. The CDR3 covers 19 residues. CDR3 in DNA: TGTGCCTGGAGTGCGAAAGGCGGGGAATCTTATTTCTTCTACAATGAGCAGTTCTTC. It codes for CAWSAKGGESYFFYNEQFF.